Each of the 30 T cell receptor beta chains below was sequenced from the same sample in a study of blood T cell repertoires in COVID-19. TCRdb's table, derived via immunoSEQ multiplex PCR, lists solely in-frame clones and lacks some. The sample has a few hundred thousand clones; approximately 87% are singletons. The specimen was peripheral blood. The source of these receptors is a woman aged 50 to 60 with acute or convalescent COVID-19.

The J gene is TRBJ2-3, the V gene TRBV11-2; TRBD2 agrees at 8 bases. Germline CDR1 reads SGHAT; CDR2 reads FQNNGV. The CDR3 runs 13 residues. V gave up 1 base and J gave up 15 bases; unmatched junction bases: 9. The CDR3 nucleotides read TGTGCCAGCAGCTTAGCCGGCGGGACTAGTAGTTATTTT. Its translation is CASSLAGGTSSYF. Looking up the rest from reference TRBV11-2 and TRBJ2-3 gives the full variable domain: EAGVAQSPRYKIIEKRQSVAFWCNPISGHATLYWYQQILGQGPKLLIQFQNNGVVDDSQLPKDRFSAERLKGVDSTLKIQPAKLEDSAVYLCASSLAGGTSSYFGPGTRLTVL.

The rearrangement links TRBV7-2 to TRBJ2-1; 8 nucleotides match TRBD2. V gave up 8 bases and J gave up 0 bases; unmatched junction bases: 12. The germline gives CDR1 SGHTA, CDR2 FQGNSA. The CDR3 extends over 17 amino acids. CDR3 protein: CASAERESSFSYNEQFF. In DNA, the CDR3 is TGTGCCAGCGCGGAGCGGGAGTCATCCTTCTCCTACAATGAGCAGTTCTTC.

The chain combines TRBV5-1 with TRBJ2-7, with D possibly being TRBD1 (5 bases). The V gene lost 2 bases and the J gene lost 7 bases, with 19 bases spanning the gap. In germline, CDR1 is SGHRS, CDR2 YFSETQ. This CDR3 comprises 15 residues. The DNA of the CDR3 is TGCGCCAGCAGCTTAGGGGTGCAGGGATCCGAGGAGCAGTACTTC. Protein sequence: CASSLGVQGSEEQYF.

The chain joins TRBV5-1 to TRBJ2-2; D is possibly TRBD2 (5 bases). The CDR3 totals 19 residues. V was shortened by 5 bases and J by 5 bases, with 28 bases between the two germline ends. Germline V gives CDR1 SGHRS, CDR2 YFSETQ. In DNA form, the CDR3 reads TGCGCCAGCAGTTCCGCTAGCCCGGGTAGCTTAGAGTGGACCGGGGAGCTGTTTTTT. Translation gives CASSSASPGSLEWTGELFF. The full variable domain, in which reference TRBV5-1 and TRBJ2-2 provide the parts outside the CDR3, is KAGVTQTPRYLIKTRGQQVTLSCSPISGHRSVSWYQQTPGQGLQFLFEYFSETQRNKGNFPGRFSGRQFSNSRSEMNVSTLELGDSALYLCASSSASPGSLEWTGELFFGEGSRLTVL.

The rearrangement joins TRBV30 to TRBJ1-5, with D maybe TRBD1 (6 bases). The germline gives CDR1 GTSNPN, CDR2 SVGIG (reference sequence). V was trimmed by 0 bases and J by 6 bases, leaving 15 bases between them. This CDR3 contains 15 residues. CDR3 residues: CAWSVSRGAFQPQHF. DNA of the CDR3: TGTGCCTGGAGTGTATCCAGGGGCGCATTTCAGCCCCAGCATTTT.

The chain carries TRBV6-6 and TRBJ2-5; D is unresolved. V lost 7 bases and J 4 bases, leaving 13 bases between the germline ends. The germline CDR1 and CDR2 sequences are MNHNY and SVGAGI (reference sequence). The CDR3 runs to 13 residues. CDR3 sequence reads: CASTPSGVETQYF. For the CDR3, the DNA is TGTGCCAGCACCCCTTCGGGTGTAGAGACCCAGTACTTC.

The chain has TRBV9 and TRBJ1-3; no definite D call. This CDR3 is 14 amino acids long. Germline V lookup: CDR1 SGDLS, CDR2 YYNGEE. Trimming left V 2 bases short and J 4 bases short, with 10 bases between. CDR3 in amino acids: CASSVGVSGNTIYF. Here the CDR3 DNA reads TGTGCCAGCAGCGTCGGGGTTTCGGGAAACACCATATATTTT.

The rearrangement links TRBV2 to TRBJ2-3; the D gene is possibly TRBD2 (5 bases). V lost 3 bases and J 1 base, leaving 5 bases between the germline ends. This CDR3 has 13 residues. From germline, CDR1 is SNHLY and CDR2 FYNNEI. The CDR3: CASSEGGTDTQYF. Written as DNA, the CDR3 is TGTGCCAGCAGTGAGGGAGGCACAGATACGCAGTATTTT. The whole variable domain, filled in from reference TRBV2 and TRBJ2-3, reads EPEVTQTPSHQVTQMGQEVILRCVPISNHLYFYWYRQILGQKVEFLVSFYNNEISEKSEIFDDQFSVERPDGSNFTLKIRSTKLEDSAMYFCASSEGGTDTQYFGPGTRLTVL.

The sample holds one count of this clone. The chain carries TRBV7-9 and TRBJ1-1; TRBD1 matches 7 bases. Germline V gene data show CDR1 as SEHNR and CDR2 as FQNEAQ (reference sequence). V lost 3 bases, J lost 0 bases, and 4 bases stayed unmatched. The CDR3 is 15 amino acids. The CDR3 sequence: CASSFPDRVNTEAFF. The DNA of the CDR3 is TGTGCCAGCAGCTTTCCCGACAGGGTGAACACTGAAGCTTTCTTT.

This clone was seen only a few times. The chain employs TRBV10-3 and TRBJ1-5; no clear D. The CDR3 covers 13 residues. Per germline, CDR1 ENHRY and CDR2 SYGVKD. Between the trimmed V and J ends, which lost 2 bases and 7 bases, there was a span of 9 bases. Written as DNA, the CDR3 is TGTGCCATCAGTGAGACGGTCGAACAGCCCCAGCATTTT. This codes for CAISETVEQPQHF.

The genes are TRBV7-2 and TRBJ2-1; possibly TRBD2 for D (6 bases). CDR3 length: 13 amino acids. V lost 4 bases, J lost 5 bases, and 9 bases lay in between. The germline CDR1 and CDR2 sequences are SGHTA and FQGNSA. The CDR3 coding sequence is TGTGCCAGCAGCTGGGACTCACACAATGAGCAGTTCTTC. It yields the protein CASSWDSHNEQFF.

This clone has just a few counts. The chain carries TRBV20-1 and TRBJ2-7; D gene uncertain. Germline V gives CDR1 DFQATT, CDR2 SNEGSKA (reference sequence). This CDR3 comprises 14 residues. Trimming took 3 bases from V and 7 from J, leaving 19 bases between them. CDR3 sequence: CSASVGFPFLEQYF. CDR3 bases: TGCAGTGCTAGTGTTGGCTTTCCATTCCTGGAGCAGTACTTC.

The rearrangement uses TRBV9 and TRBJ2-1; TRBD1 agrees at 8 bases. V was pared by 0 bases and J by 8 bases, with 4 bases of the junction left unmatched. This CDR3 is 14 amino acids long. Germline CDR1 reads SGDLS; CDR2 reads YYNGEE. Here the CDR3 DNA reads TGTGCCAGCAGCGTAGGGACAGGGTGGGATGAGCAGTTCTTC. This translates into CASSVGTGWDEQFF.

The chain joins TRBV6-1 to TRBJ1-5; the match to TRBD1 covers 9 bases. Germline loops: CDR1 MNHNS, CDR2 SASEGT. V shed 4 bases, J shed 0 bases, and the junction held 13 bases outside the gene matches. The CDR3 is 19 residues long. The CDR3 nucleotides read TGTGCCAGCAGTGGCCCGGGACAGGGTCCTTTCCTTAGCAATCAGCCCCAGCATTTT. Its protein product is CASSGPGQGPFLSNQPQHF.

J is TRBJ1-2 and V is TRBV28; 8 bases line up with TRBD1. The CDR3 consists of 14 residues. The V segment lost 6 bases and the J segment 3 bases; nucleotides outside the gene matches: 6. Germline V gives CDR1 MDHEN, CDR2 SYDVKM. CDR3 nucleotides: TGTGCCAGCAGCCCGGGACAGGCCGACTATGGCTACACCTTC. Translating gives CASSPGQADYGYTF.

In this sample, this clone turned up once. The chain joins TRBV28 to TRBJ2-5; tentatively, D is TRBD2 (6 bases). Germline CDR1 and CDR2: MDHEN and SYDVKM. The V and J ends lost 3 bases and 5 bases respectively, with 19 bases between them. The CDR3 sequence is 16 residues long. This chain's CDR3 is CASSLGRVGGTETQYF. CDR3 sequence (DNA): TGTGCCAGCAGTTTGGGGCGGGTGGGGGGAACGGAGACCCAGTACTTC.

The CDR3 region is CASSSGGLAMNTEAFF. Here the CDR3 DNA reads TGTGCCAGCTCCTCCGGGGGGCTTGCCATGAACACTGAAGCTTTCTTT. V usage is TRBV28 and J usage is TRBJ1-1, with a weak D call TRBD1 (6 bases). Trimming took 8 bases from V and 0 from J, leaving 19 bases between them. CDR1 is MDHEN, CDR2 SYDVKM, per germline. The CDR3 has 16 residues.

This sequence joins TRBV27 and TRBJ2-5, with TRBD2 identical over 12 bases. The CDR3 spans 16 residues. CDR1 is MNHEY and CDR2 is SMNVEV in the germline V gene (reference sequence). With V trimmed by 4 bases and J by 1 base, 4 bases remained unmatched. CDR3 amino acids: CASSSPSGRAQETQYF. CDR3 bases: TGTGCCAGCAGTTCTCCTAGCGGGAGGGCCCAAGAGACCCAGTACTTC.

The rearrangement joins TRBV6-1 to TRBJ1-3; no clear D gene. The V end was cut by 0 bases, the J end by 2 bases, with 5 bases between. CDR1 and CDR2 from the germline V gene are MNHNS and SASEGT. The CDR3 covers 14 residues. CDR3 nucleotides: TGTGCCAGCAGTGAAGCGAGTACTGGAAACACCATATATTTT. The encoded protein is CASSEASTGNTIYF.

The rearrangement links TRBV10-3 to TRBJ2-1, with 10 bases aligning to TRBD2. Germline assignment: CDR1 ENHRY and CDR2 SYGVKD. The CDR3 runs to 14 residues. V dropped 7 bases and J dropped 7; count of bases not matched to a gene: 7. Written as DNA, the CDR3 is TGTGCCATCAATCTAGCGGGAGTATATAATGAGCAGTTCTTC. Residues: CAINLAGVYNEQFF.

The chain carries TRBV28 and TRBJ1-4; 8 bases map to TRBD1. Germline V gene lookup returns CDR1 MDHEN and CDR2 SYDVKM. This CDR3 is 13 amino acids long. Germline trimming cut 9 bases from V and 7 bases from J; bases unmatched to any gene: 7. The CDR3 loop reads CASTGQVLEKLFF. DNA for the CDR3: TGTGCCAGTACGGGACAGGTTCTTGAAAAACTGTTTTTT.

This chain uses TRBV10-3 with TRBJ2-7, with 10 bases matching TRBD1. Germline loops: CDR1 ENHRY, CDR2 SYGVKD. The CDR3 length is 18 residues. V lost 4 bases to trimming and J lost 5 bases; unmatched junction nucleotides: 17. The chain's CDR3 is CAISGRASGQGSPNEQYF. Here the CDR3 DNA reads TGTGCCATCAGTGGTCGAGCATCGGGACAGGGGTCCCCAAACGAGCAGTACTTC.

In this sample, this clone turned up a few times. The rearrangement links TRBV3-1 (or the pseudogene TRBV3-2) to TRBJ2-1; a weak D match, TRBD2 (5 bases). Trimming took 10 bases from V and 6 from J, leaving 13 bases between them. The CDR3 is made up of 12 amino acids. The V gene's germline CDR1 is LGHDT and CDR2 YNNKEL (reference sequence). CDR3 loop: CATGELRNEQFF. Here the CDR3 DNA reads TGTGCCACCGGGGAGCTTCGCAATGAGCAGTTCTTC.

V is TRBV6-5 and J is TRBJ1-2; D not resolved. The V and J ends lost 5 bases and 5 bases respectively, with 12 bases between them. The CDR3 is made up of 13 amino acids. Looked up from germline, CDR1 is MNHEY and CDR2 is SVGAGI. The CDR3 loop is CASSPEVGYGYTF. CDR3 sequence (DNA): TGTGCCAGCAGTCCAGAGGTTGGATATGGCTACACCTTC.

This clone was recorded only once. The chain combines TRBV11-2 with TRBJ2-1; 7 bases map to TRBD2. Germline CDR1 and CDR2: SGHAT and FQNNGV. With 6 bases clipped from V and 3 bases from J, the junction kept 11 bases outside the gene matches. CDR3 length equals 16 residues. The CDR3 sequence: CASRIAVSGDYNEQFF. CDR3 in DNA: TGTGCCAGCAGAATTGCGGTGAGCGGGGACTACAATGAGCAGTTCTTC.

This clone was observed a few times. Written as DNA, the CDR3 is TGCGCCAGCAGAATGCCCGGGGGGGAAAACACTGAAGCTTTCTTT. Amino acid sequence: CASRMPGGENTEAFF. The chain couples TRBV5-1 to TRBJ1-1, with a weak D call TRBD1 (5 bases). Trimming removed 5 bases from V and 2 bases from J, with 16 bases in between. The germline V gene encodes CDR1 SGHRS and CDR2 YFSETQ. The CDR3 runs to 15 residues.

The chain is built from TRBV7-3 and TRBJ2-3; 8 bases line up with TRBD2. The length of the CDR3 is 17 residues. Trimming at V came to 6 bases and at J to 2 bases, leaving 13 bases not matched to a gene. Germline V lookup: CDR1 SGHTA, CDR2 FQGTGA. CDR3 protein: CASRILVGAGATDTQYF. In DNA form, the CDR3 reads TGTGCCAGCAGAATCCTCGTGGGAGCGGGAGCCACAGATACGCAGTATTTT. The whole variable domain, filled in from reference TRBV7-3 and TRBJ2-3, reads GAGVSQTPSNKVTEKGKYVELRCDPISGHTALYWYRQSLGQGPEFLIYFQGTGAADDSGLPNDRFFAVRPEGSVSTLKIQRTERGDSAVYLCASRILVGAGATDTQYFGPGTRLTVL.

The chain couples TRBV14 to TRBJ1-1, with 8 positions matching TRBD1. CDR1 SGHDN and CDR2 FVKESK come from the germline V gene. The CDR3 runs 15 residues. Unmatched junction bases numbered 9, after V lost 7 bases and J lost 2 bases. The CDR3 loop reads CASNPPGQVNTEAFF. CDR3 in DNA: TGTGCCAGCAACCCCCCGGGACAGGTTAACACTGAAGCTTTCTTT. Variable domain in full (rest from reference TRBV14 and TRBJ1-1): EAGVTQFPSHSVIEKGQTVTLRCDPISGHDNLYWYRRVMGKEIKFLLHFVKESKQDESGMPNNRFLAERTGGTYSTLKVQPAELEDSGVYFCASNPPGQVNTEAFFGQGTRLTVV.

The chain links TRBV5-1 to TRBJ2-2; a weak D match, TRBD1 (5 bases). V shed 7 bases and J shed 2 bases, with 15 bases lying between them. Germline V lookup: CDR1 SGHRS, CDR2 YFSETQ. The CDR3 contains 15 residues. The CDR3 here is CASDKQGANTGELFF. Written as DNA, the CDR3 is TGCGCCAGCGACAAACAAGGGGCCAACACCGGGGAGCTGTTTTTT.

The V and J genes are TRBV19 and TRBJ2-7, with a weak D call TRBD1 (6 bases). The germline CDR1 and CDR2 sequences are LNHDA and SQIVND (reference sequence). Trimming cost V 5 bases and J 6 bases, with 23 bases left between them. This CDR3 has 16 residues. The CDR3 is CASSYQSQGILSEQYF. CDR3 nucleotides: TGTGCCAGTAGTTACCAGTCACAGGGCATCCTTTCCGAGCAGTACTTC.